This T cell receptor (beta chain) was observed in a study of blood T cell repertoires in COVID-19. Study-level background: There were acute and convalescent COVID-19 samples, and they came from the United States, Italy and Spain. Nucleic acid was either cDNA or gDNA, and it came from T cells, B-cell-depleted T cells, or PBMCs.

Authors' data handling: Reference gene primers were amplified, and this amplification served to estimate nucleated cell counts. Profiling relied on immunoSEQ multiplex PCR, and the TCRdb table lists in-frame clones only, not all of them. Clonal size and the V and J genes are those of that table, whereas D and trimming came from the DNA. Of some 280,000 clones in the sample, about nine tenths were seen once. The CDR3 is 12 amino acids. The germline V gene encodes CDR1 LNHDA and CDR2 SQIVND (reference sequence). With 5 bases removed from V and 7 bases from J, the gap between germline ends came to 9 bases.

This chain links TRBV19 with TRBJ1-5; D is unclear. Sequenced: peripheral blood. The sequence was obtained from a woman aged 60 to 75 with acute or convalescent COVID-19. The CDR3 is CASSSPRQPQHF. CDR3 nucleotide sequence: TGTGCCAGTAGTTCCCCGAGGCAGCCCCAGCATTTT.